These 4 T cell receptor beta chains share one sample of origin, sequenced in a study of shared clonotypes between healthy human individuals. Method: immunoSEQ multiplex PCR; TCRdb's copy keeps in-frame clones and lacks some. The sample lists around 530,000 clones; roughly 72% were seen once. Sequenced sample: PBMCs. These receptors were obtained from a woman aged 40 to 55 in good health. Some clones in this sample may be carry-over from other donors' samples.

The J gene is TRBJ1-1, the V gene TRBV28; 9 bases align to TRBD1. The V gene end was trimmed by 5 bases and the J gene end by 3 bases; junction bases not matched to a gene: 10. This CDR3 region has 16 residues. Germline V gene data show CDR1 as MDHEN and CDR2 as SYDVKM. CDR3 nucleotides: TGTGCCAGCAGTACCCCGGGACAGGGACGGCACACTGAAGCTTTCTTT. It is translated as CASSTPGQGRHTEAFF. Drawing the rest from reference TRBV28 and TRBJ1-1, the complete variable domain is DVKVTQSSRYLVKRTGEKVFLECVQDMDHENMFWYRQDPGLGLRLIYFSYDVKMKEKGDIPEGYSVSREKKERFSLILESASTNQTSMYLCASSTPGQGRHTEAFFGQGTRLTVV.

This clone showed up many times. V and J are TRBV27 and TRBJ1-3; the match to TRBD1 covers 7 bases. CDR3 length: 15 amino acids. Germline V lookup: CDR1 MNHEY, CDR2 SMNVEV (reference sequence). Trimming took 0 bases from V and 3 from J; bases not matched to a gene: 2. The CDR3: CASSLSGGDGNTIYF. DNA of the CDR3: TGTGCCAGCAGTTTATCAGGGGGCGATGGAAACACCATATATTTT.

This chain uses TRBV2 with TRBJ2-7; TRBD1 might be the D (7 bases). The germline V and J ends were trimmed by 8 bases and 6 bases, with 17 bases remaining between them. Germline V CDR1 and CDR2: SNHLY, FYNNEI. There are 13 residues in the CDR3. The CDR3 reads CASSGGSSVEQYF. The CDR3 coding sequence is TGTGCCAGCTCAGGGGGGTCCTCCGTCGAGCAGTACTTC.

This chain joins TRBV10-3 and TRBJ2-2, with D tentatively TRBD1 (8 bases). This CDR3 contains 16 residues. CDR1 is ENHRY and CDR2 is SYGVKD in the germline V gene. Trimming cost V 6 bases and J 1 base, with 15 bases left between them. The CDR3 reads CAISEGGTGNTGELFF. The CDR3 DNA reads TGTGCCATCAGCGAGGGAGGGACAGGGAACACCGGGGAGCTGTTTTTT.